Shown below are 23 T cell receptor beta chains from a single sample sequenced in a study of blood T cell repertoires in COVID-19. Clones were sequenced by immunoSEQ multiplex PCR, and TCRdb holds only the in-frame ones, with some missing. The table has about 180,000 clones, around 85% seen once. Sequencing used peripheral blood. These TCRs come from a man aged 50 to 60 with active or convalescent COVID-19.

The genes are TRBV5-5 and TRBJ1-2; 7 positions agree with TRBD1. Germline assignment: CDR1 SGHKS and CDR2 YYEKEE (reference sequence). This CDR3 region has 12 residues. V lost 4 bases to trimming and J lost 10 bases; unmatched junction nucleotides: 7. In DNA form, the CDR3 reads TGTGCCAGCAGCCATCTGGACAGGTCCTACACCTTC. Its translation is CASSHLDRSYTF.

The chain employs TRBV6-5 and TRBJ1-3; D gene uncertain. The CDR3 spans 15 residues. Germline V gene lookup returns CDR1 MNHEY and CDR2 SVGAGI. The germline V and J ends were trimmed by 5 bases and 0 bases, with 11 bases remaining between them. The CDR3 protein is CASSPGLSSGNTIYF. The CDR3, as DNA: TGTGCCAGCAGTCCCGGACTATCCTCTGGAAACACCATATATTTT.

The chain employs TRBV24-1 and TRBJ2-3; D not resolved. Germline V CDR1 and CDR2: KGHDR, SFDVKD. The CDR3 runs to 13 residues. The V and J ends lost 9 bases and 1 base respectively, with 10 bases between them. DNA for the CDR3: TGTGCCACCGGCGGTTTGGGCACAGATACGCAGTATTTT. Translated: CATGGLGTDTQYF.

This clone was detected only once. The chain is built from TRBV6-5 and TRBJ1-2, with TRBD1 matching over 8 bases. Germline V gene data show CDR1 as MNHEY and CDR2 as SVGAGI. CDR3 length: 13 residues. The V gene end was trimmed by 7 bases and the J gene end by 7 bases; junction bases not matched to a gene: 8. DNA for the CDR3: TGTGCCAGCAAACCAGGGGGCCAGAGTGGCTACACCTTC. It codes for CASKPGGQSGYTF.

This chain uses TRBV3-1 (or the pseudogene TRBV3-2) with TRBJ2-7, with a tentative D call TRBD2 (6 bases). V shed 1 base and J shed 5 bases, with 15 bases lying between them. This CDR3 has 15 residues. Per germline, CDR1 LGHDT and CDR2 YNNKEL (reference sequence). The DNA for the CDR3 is TGTGCCAGCAGCCAAGCCTCACTAGCAATCAACGAGCAGTACTTC. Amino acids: CASSQASLAINEQYF.

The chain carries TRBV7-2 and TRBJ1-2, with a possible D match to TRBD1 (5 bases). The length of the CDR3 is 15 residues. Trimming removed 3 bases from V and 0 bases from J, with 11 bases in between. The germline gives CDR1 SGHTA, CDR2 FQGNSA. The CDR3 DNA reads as TGTGCCAGCAGCTTGGACATACAAGCTAACTATGGCTACACCTTC. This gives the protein CASSLDIQANYGYTF. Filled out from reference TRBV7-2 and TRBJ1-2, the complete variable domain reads GAGVSQSPSNKVTEKGKDVELRCDPISGHTALYWYRQSLGQGLEFLIYFQGNSAPDKSGLPSDRFSAERTGGSVSTLTIQRTQQEDSAVYLCASSLDIQANYGYTFGSGTRLTVV.

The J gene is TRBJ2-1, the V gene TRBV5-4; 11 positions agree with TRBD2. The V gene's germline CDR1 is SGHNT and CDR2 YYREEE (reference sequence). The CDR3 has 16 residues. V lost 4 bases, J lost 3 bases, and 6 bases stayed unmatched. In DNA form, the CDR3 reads TGTGCCAGCAGCCATACTAGCGGGAGTTTCTACAATGAGCAGTTCTTC. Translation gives CASSHTSGSFYNEQFF.

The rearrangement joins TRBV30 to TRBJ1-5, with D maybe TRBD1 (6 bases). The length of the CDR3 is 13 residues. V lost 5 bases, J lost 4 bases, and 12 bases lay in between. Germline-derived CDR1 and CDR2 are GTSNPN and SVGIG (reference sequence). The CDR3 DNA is TGTGCCTGGGCTGGGGGCACTAATCAGCCCCAGCATTTT. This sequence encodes CAWAGGTNQPQHF.

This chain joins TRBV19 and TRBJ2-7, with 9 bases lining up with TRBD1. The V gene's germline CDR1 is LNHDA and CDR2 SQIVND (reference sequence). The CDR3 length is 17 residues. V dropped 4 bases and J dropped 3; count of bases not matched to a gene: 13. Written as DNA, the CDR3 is TGTGCCAGTAGTACATCTTACCGGGACAGGGCCCTCTACGAGCAGTACTTC. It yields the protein CASSTSYRDRALYEQYF.

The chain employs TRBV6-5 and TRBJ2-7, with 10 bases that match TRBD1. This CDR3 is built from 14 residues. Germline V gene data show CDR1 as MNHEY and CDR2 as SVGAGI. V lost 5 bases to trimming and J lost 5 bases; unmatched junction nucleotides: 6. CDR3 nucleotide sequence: TGTGCCAGCAGTCCCGGGACAGGGGTAGACGAGCAGTACTTC. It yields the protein CASSPGTGVDEQYF.

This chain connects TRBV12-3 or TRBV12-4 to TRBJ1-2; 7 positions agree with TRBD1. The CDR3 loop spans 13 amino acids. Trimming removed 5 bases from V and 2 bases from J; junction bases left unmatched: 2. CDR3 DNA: TGTGCCAGCAGTCCGACAGGGAACTATGGCTACACCTTC. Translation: CASSPTGNYGYTF.

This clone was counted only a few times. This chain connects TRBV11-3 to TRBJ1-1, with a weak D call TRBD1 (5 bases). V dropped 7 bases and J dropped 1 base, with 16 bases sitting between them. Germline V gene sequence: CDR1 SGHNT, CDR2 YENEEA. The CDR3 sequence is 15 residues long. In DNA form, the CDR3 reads TGTGCCAGCACGGGGGGGGATGGGTCGAACACTGAAGCTTTCTTT. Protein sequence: CASTGGDGSNTEAFF.

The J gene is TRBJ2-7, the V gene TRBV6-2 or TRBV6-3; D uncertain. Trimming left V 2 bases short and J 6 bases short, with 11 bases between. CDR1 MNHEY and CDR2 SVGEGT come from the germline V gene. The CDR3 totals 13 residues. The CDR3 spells CASSYAPTFEQYF. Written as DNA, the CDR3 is TGTGCCAGCAGTTACGCCCCCACTTTCGAGCAGTACTTC.

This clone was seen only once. CDR3 DNA: TGCGCCAGCCGGGACAGGGGGAAGAGAGGCACTAATTCACCCCTCCACTTT. It encodes CASRDRGKRGTNSPLHF. The chain employs TRBV10-2 and TRBJ1-6; 11 positions agree with TRBD1. CDR1 and CDR2 from the germline V gene are WSHSY and SAAADI. V gave up 8 bases and J gave up 6 bases; unmatched junction bases: 12. The CDR3 totals 17 residues.

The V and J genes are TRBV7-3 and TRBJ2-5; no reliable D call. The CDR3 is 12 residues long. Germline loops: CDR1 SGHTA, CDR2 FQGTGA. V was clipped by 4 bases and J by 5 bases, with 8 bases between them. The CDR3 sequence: CASSYQAETQYF. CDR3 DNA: TGTGCCAGCAGCTACCAGGCGGAGACCCAGTACTTC.

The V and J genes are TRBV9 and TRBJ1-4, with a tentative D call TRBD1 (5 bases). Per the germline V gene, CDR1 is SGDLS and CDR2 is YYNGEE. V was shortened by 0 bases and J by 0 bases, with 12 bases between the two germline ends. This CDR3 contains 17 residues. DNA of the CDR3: TGTGCCAGCAGCGTAGGGGGCGCTTCGGCAACTAATGAAAAACTGTTTTTT. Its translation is CASSVGGASATNEKLFF.

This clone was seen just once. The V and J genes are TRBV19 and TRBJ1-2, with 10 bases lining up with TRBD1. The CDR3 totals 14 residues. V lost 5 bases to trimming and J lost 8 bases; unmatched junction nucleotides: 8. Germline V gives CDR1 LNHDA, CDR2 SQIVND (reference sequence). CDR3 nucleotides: TGTGCCAGTAGTCTGGTCCGGGACAGGGGAGGCTACACCTTC. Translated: CASSLVRDRGGYTF.

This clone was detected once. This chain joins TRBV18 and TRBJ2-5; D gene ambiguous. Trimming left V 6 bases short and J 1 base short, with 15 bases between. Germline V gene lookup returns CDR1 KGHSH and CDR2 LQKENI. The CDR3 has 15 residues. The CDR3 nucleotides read TGTGCCAGCTCGTACGACCCAGCGATCCAAGAGACCCAGTACTTC. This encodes CASSYDPAIQETQYF.

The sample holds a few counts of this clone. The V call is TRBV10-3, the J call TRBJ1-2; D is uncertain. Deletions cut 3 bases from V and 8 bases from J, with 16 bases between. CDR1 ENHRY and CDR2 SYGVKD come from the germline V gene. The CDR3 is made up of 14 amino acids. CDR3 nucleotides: TGTGCCATCAGTGACTCAATCGGGAGGCGCGGCTACACCTTC. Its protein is CAISDSIGRRGYTF.

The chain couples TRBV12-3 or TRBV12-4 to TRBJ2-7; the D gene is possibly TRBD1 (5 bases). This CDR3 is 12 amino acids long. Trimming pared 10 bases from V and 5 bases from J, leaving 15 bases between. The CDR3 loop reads CATSLQGDEQYF. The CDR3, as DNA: TGTGCCACCAGCCTCCAGGGTGACGAGCAGTACTTC.

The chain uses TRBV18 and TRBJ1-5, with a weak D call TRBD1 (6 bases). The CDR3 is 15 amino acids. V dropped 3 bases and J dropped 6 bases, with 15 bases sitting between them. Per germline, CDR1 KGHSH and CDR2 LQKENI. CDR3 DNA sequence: TGTGCCAGCTCACCGCCGGGGGGCTTGAGTCAGCCCCAGCATTTT. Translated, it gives CASSPPGGLSQPQHF.

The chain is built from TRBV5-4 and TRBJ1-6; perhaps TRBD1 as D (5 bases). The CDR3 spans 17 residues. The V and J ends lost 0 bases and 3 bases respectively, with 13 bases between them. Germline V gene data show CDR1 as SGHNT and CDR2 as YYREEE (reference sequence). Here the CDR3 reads CASSLGQSQVYNSPLHF. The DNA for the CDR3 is TGTGCCAGCAGCTTGGGACAGAGCCAGGTCTATAATTCACCCCTCCACTTT.

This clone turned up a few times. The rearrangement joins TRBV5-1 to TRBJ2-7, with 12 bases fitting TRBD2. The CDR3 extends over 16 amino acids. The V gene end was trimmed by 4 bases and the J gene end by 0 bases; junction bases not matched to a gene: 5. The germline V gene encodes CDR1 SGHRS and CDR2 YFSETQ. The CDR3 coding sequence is TGCGCCAGCAGCCCGGGACTAGCGGGCCTCTCCTACGAGCAGTACTTC. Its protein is CASSPGLAGLSYEQYF.